This T cell receptor (beta chain) appears in the sequencing data of a study of blood T cells in healthy people across ages. Study conclusions and caveats: Long-lived donors carried more naive CD4+ cells and greater diversity than aged donors.

Each sample yielded at least 6 million isolated PBMCs. A second 7 to 11 cycle PCR used barcoded and J-beta primers. Each cDNA molecule was tagged by a template-switch adaptor with 12 random nucleotides. TCRdb itself ran the 5' RACE reads through MiXCR, one entry per CDR3 protein. In the table there are approximately 850,000 distinct CDR3 sequences, roughly 64% of which are singletons. Looked up from germline, CDR1 is DFQATT and CDR2 is SNEGSKA (reference sequence). V was pared by 2 bases and J by 5 bases, with 8 bases of the junction left unmatched. There are 14 residues in the CDR3. Worth noting for this clonotype: Its antigen is currently unknown.

This TCR was sampled from a man under 40 in good health. The chain uses TRBV20-1 and TRBJ2-7; 8 nucleotides line up with TRBD1. Material: blood. The CDR3 loop is CSARMDRETNEQYF. As DNA, the CDR3 is TGCAGTGCTAGAATGGACAGGGAAACTAACGAGCAGTACTTC.